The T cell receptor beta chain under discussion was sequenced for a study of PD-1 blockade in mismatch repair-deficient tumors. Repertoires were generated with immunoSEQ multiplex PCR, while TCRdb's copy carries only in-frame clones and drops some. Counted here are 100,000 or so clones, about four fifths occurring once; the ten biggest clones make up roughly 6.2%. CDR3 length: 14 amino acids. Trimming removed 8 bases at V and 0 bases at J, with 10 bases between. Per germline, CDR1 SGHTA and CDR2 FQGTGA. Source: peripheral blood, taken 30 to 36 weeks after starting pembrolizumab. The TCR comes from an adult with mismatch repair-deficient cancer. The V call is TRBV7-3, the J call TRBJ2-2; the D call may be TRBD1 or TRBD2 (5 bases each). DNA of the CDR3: TGTGCCAGCCGGGACCGAGCGAACACCGGGGAGCTGTTTTTT. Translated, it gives CASRDRANTGELFF.